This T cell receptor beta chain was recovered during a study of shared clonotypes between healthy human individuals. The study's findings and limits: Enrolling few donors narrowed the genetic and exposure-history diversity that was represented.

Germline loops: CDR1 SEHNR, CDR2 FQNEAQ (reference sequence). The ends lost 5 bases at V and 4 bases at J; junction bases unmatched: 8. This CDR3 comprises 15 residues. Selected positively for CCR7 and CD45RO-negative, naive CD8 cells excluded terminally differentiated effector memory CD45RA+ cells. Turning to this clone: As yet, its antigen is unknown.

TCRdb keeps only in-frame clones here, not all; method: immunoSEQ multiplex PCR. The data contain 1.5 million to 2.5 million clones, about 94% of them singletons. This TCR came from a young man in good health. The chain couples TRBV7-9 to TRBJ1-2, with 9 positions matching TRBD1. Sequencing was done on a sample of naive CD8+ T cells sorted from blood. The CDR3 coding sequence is TGTGCCAGCAGCCAAGCGACAGGGGGGGCCTATGGCTACACCTTC. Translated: CASSQATGGAYGYTF.